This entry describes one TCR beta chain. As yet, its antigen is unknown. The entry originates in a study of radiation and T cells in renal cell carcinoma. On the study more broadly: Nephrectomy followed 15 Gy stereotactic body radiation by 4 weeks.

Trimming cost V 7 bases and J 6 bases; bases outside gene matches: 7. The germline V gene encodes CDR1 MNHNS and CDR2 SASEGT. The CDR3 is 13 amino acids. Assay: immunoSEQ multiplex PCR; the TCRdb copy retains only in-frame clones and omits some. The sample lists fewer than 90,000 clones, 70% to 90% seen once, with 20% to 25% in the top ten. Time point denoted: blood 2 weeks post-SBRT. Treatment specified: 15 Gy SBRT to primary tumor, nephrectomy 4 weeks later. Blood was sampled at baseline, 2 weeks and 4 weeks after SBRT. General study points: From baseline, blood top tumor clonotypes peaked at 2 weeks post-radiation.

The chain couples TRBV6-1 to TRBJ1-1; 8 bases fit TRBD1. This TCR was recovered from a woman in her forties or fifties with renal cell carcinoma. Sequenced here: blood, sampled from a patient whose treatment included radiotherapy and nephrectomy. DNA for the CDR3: TGTGCCAGCAACATACAGGGGGAAGCTGAAGCTTTCTTT. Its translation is CASNIQGEAEAFF.